These 5 T cell receptor beta chains came from one sample sequenced in a study of beta chain features in type 1 diabetes. Study observations and caveats: Type 1 diabetes patients showed a moderate but significant shortening of TCRB CDR3s in all four CD4+ subsets.

Their antigens are not known. The investigators reverse transcribed all of the isolated RNA, so they sequenced expressed TCRB transcripts. Method: immunoSEQ multiplex PCR; TCRdb's copy keeps in-frame clones and lacks some. This table has 95,000 to 150,000 clones, roughly 15% appearing once. The sample comprised central memory CD4+ T cells from blood. The receptors stem from a man between 25 and 39 years old with type 1 diabetes.

There are a few counts of this clone. This rearrangement joins TRBV7-2 to TRBJ2-1; 11 bases agree with TRBD1. Looked up from germline, CDR1 is SGHTA and CDR2 is FQGNSA. The CDR3 contains 15 residues. V trimming: 4 bases; J trimming: 7 bases; junction bases outside the gene matches: 6. The CDR3 bases are TGTGCCAGCAGCTGGCGGACAGGGGGCTCGAATGAGCAGTTCTTC. This sequence encodes CASSWRTGGSNEQFF.

Regarding this clone: Different DNA sequences within this sample yield the same CDR3. The V and J genes are TRBV30 and TRBJ2-6; D is unresolved. The germline V and J ends were trimmed by 3 bases and 4 bases, with 7 bases remaining between them. The CDR3 loop spans 13 amino acids. Germline V CDR1 and CDR2: GTSNPN, SVGIG (reference sequence). The CDR3 here is CAWRGSGANVLTF. DNA for the CDR3: TGTGCCTGGAGAGGCTCGGGGGCCAACGTCCTGACTTTC.

The sample holds a few counts of this clone. The CDR3 is CSVTDGTGFNYGYTF. In DNA form, the CDR3 reads TGCAGCGTCACCGACGGGACAGGGTTTAACTATGGCTACACCTTC. V gene TRBV29-1 combines with J gene TRBJ1-2; 9 nucleotides align to TRBD1. Germline CDR1 reads SQVTM; CDR2 reads ANQGSEA. V lost 6 bases, J lost 1 base, and 9 bases stayed unmatched. The CDR3 is made up of 15 amino acids.

This clone was seen many times. The chain has TRBV7-2 and TRBJ2-7; no reliable D call. From germline, CDR1 is SGHTA and CDR2 FQGNSA. Trimming shortened V by 5 bases and J by 5 bases, and 10 bases separated the two germline ends. This CDR3 is built from 12 residues. CDR3 sequence reads: CASSHPNNEQYF. CDR3 bases: TGTGCCAGCAGCCACCCGAACAACGAGCAGTACTTC.

This clone was recorded a few times. J is TRBJ2-3 and V is TRBV5-6; D uncertain. Germline V gene lookup returns CDR1 SGHDT and CDR2 YYEEEE. The V end lost 1 base, the J end lost 2 bases, and 8 bases lay between the germline ends. This CDR3 region has 14 residues. CDR3 nucleotide sequence: TGTGCCAGCAGCTTGTGGAGATTCACAGATACGCAGTATTTT. Residues: CASSLWRFTDTQYF.